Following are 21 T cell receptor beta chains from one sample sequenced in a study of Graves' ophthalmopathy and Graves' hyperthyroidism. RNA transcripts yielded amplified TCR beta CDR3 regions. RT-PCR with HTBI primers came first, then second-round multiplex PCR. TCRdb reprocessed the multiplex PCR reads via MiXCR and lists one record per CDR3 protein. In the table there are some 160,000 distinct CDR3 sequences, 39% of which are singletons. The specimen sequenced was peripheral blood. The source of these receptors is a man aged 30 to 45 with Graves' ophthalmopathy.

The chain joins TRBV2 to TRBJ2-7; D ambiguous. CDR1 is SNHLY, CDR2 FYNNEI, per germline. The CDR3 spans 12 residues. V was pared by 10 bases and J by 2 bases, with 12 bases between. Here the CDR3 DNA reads TGTGCCACCGGTGTCCTCACCTACGAGCAGTACTTC. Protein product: CATGVLTYEQYF.

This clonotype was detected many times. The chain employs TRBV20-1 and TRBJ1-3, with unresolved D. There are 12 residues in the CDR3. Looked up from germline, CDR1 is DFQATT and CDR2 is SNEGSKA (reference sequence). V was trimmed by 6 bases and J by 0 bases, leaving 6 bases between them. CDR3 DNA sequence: TGCAGTGCCGCGGCCTCTGGAAACACCATATATTTT. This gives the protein CSAAASGNTIYF.

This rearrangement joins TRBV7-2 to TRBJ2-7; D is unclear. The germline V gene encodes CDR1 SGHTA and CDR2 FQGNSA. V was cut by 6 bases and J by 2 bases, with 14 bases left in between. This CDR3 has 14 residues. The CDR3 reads CASSFSELTYEQYF. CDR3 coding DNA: TGTGCCAGCAGTTTTTCTGAGTTGACCTACGAGCAGTACTTC.

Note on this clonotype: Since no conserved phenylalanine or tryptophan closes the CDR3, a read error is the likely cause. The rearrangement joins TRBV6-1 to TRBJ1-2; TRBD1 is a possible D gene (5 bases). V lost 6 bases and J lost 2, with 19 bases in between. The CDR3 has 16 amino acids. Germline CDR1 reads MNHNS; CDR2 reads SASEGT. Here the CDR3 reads CASRAAGPRANYGYTL. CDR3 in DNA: TGTGCCAGCAGGGCAGCGGGGCCACGGGCGAACTATGGCTACACCCTC.

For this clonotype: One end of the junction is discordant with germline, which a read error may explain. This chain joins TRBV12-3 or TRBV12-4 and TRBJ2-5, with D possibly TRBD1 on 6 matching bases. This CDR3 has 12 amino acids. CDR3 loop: CASSRGAEAQYF. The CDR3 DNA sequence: TGTGCCAGCAGCAGGGGAGCAGAGGCCCAGTACTTC.

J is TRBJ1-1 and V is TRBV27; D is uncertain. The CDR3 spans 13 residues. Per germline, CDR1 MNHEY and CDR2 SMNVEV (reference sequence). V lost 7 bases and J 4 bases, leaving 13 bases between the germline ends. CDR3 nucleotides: TGTGCCAGCATTAGGGCCGTCGGCACTGAAGCTTTCTTT. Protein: CASIRAVGTEAFF.

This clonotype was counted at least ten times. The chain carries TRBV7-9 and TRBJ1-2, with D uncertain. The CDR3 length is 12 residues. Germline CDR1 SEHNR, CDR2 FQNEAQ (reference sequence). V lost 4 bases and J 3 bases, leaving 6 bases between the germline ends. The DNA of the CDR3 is TGTGCCAGCAGCTCGGACTACTATGGCTACACCTTC. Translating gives CASSSDYYGYTF.

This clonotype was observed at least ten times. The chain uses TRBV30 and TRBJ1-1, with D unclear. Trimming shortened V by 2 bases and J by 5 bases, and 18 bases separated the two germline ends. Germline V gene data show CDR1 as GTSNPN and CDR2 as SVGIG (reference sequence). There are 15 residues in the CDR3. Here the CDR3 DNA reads TGTGCCTGGAGTCCCGGGCTACGGCGGAATACTGAAGCTTTCTTT. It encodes CAWSPGLRRNTEAFF. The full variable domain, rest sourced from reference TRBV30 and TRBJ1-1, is SQTIHQWPATLVQPVGSPLSLECTVEGTSNPNLYWYRQAAGRGLQLLFYSVGIGQISSEVPQNLSASRPQDRQFILSSKKLLLSDSGFYLCAWSPGLRRNTEAFFGQGTRLTVV.

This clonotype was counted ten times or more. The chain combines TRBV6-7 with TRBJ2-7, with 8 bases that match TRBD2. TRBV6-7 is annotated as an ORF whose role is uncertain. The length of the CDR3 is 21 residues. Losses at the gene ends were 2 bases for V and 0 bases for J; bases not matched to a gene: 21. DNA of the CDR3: TGTGCCAGCAGTTACCTTCCCCGGGCGGGAGGAACCAGATGGAGCTCCTACGAGCAGTACTTC. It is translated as CASSYLPRAGGTRWSSYEQYF.

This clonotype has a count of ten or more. CDR3 loop: CATGAGSNQPQHF. CDR3 nucleotide sequence: TGTGCCACCGGGGCAGGGTCAAATCAGCCCCAGCATTTT. The chain is built from TRBV24-1 and TRBJ1-5, with D tentatively TRBD1 (5 bases). The CDR3 has 13 amino acids. Germline CDR1 KGHDR, CDR2 SFDVKD. V was clipped by 9 bases and J by 4 bases, with 12 bases between them.

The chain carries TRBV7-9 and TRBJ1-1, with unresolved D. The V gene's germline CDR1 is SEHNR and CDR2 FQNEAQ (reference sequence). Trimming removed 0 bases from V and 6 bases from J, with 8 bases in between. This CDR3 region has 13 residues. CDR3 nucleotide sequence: TGTGCCAGCAGCTTAGCGCATGGAGCTGAAGCTTTCTTT. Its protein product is CASSLAHGAEAFF.

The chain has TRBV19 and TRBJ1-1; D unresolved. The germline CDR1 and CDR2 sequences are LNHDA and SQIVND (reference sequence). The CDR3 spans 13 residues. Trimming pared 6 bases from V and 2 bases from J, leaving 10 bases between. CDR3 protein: CASRIGSNTEAFF. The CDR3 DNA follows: TGTGCCAGTAGAATCGGGTCCAACACTGAAGCTTTCTTT.

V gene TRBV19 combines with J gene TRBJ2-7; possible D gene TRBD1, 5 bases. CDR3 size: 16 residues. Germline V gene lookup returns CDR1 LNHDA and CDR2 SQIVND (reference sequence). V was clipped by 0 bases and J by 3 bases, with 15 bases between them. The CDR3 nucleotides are TGTGCCAGTAGTATAGATAGTGGGGCAGCTTACTACGAGCAGTACTTC. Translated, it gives CASSIDSGAAYYEQYF.

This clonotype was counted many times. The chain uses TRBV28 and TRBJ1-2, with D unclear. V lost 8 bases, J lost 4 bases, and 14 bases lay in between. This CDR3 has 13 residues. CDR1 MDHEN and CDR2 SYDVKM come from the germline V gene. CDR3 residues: CASVAPALYGYTF. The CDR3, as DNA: TGTGCCAGCGTCGCCCCGGCCCTCTATGGCTACACCTTC.

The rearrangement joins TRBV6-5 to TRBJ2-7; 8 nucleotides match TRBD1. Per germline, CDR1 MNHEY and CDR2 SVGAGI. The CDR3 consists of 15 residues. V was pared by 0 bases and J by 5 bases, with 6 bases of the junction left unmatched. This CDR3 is CASSYSGTGRNEQYF. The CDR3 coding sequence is TGTGCCAGCAGTTACTCGGGGACAGGTCGGAACGAGCAGTACTTC.

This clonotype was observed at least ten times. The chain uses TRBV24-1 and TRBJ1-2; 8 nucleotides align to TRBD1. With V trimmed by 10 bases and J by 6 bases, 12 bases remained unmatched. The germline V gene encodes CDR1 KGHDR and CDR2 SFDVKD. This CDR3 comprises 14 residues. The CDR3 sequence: CATHRGAAGDGYTF. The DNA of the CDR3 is TGTGCCACTCACAGGGGGGCCGCCGGCGATGGCTACACCTTC.

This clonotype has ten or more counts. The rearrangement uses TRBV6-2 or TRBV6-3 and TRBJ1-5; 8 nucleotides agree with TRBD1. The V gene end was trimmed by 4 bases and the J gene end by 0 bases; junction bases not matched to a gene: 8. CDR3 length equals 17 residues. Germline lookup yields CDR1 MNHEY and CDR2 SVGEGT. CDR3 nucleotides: TGTGCCAGCAGTTGGCGCAGGGGGCTCGCTAGCAATCAGCCCCAGCATTTT. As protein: CASSWRRGLASNQPQHF.

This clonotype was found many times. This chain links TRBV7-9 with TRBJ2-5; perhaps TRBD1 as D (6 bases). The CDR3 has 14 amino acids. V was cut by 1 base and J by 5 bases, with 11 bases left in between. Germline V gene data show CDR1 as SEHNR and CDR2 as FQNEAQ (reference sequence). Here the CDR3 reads CASSLVGGPETQYF. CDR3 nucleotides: TGTGCCAGCAGCTTAGTAGGGGGACCGGAGACCCAGTACTTC. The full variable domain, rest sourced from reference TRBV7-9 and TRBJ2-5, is DTGVSQNPRHKITKRGQNVTFRCDPISEHNRLYWYRQTLGQGPEFLTYFQNEAQLEKSRLLSDRFSAERPKGSFSTLEIQRTEQGDSAMYLCASSLVGGPETQYFGPGTRLLVL.

CDR3 bases: TGTGCCAGCAGTCAAACCTTAGACAGCTACTATGGCTACACCTTC. Its translation: CASSQTLDSYYGYTF. This sequence joins TRBV6-1 and TRBJ1-2; TRBD1 is a possible D gene (5 bases). Per germline, CDR1 MNHNS and CDR2 SASEGT. V was pared by 5 bases and J by 3 bases, with 16 bases between. The CDR3 covers 15 residues.

The CDR3 region is CSADTNSEQYF. CDR3 DNA: TGCAGTGCCGATACTAACTCGGAGCAGTACTTC. The rearrangement joins TRBV20-1 to TRBJ2-7; D remains unclear. The V end was cut by 6 bases, the J end by 7 bases, with 13 bases between. Germline CDR1 reads DFQATT; CDR2 reads SNEGSKA (reference sequence). This CDR3 comprises 11 residues.

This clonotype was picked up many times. For the CDR3, the DNA is TGTGCCAGCAGTTACGAAGGGGATTACCTTTATGGCTACACCTTC. Its protein product is CASSYEGDYLYGYTF. The genes are TRBV6-2 or TRBV6-3 and TRBJ1-2, with D possibly matching TRBD1 (5 bases). Germline loops: CDR1 MNHEY, CDR2 SVGEGT. V lost 2 bases and J 5 bases, leaving 15 bases between the germline ends. CDR3 length: 15 residues.